This TCR beta chain was identified during a study of cytomegalovirus exposure and HLA in healthy donors. Study-level findings and limits: When presence/absence was analysed, sequencing depth was taken to be roughly uniform across donors. One cluster of highly shared sequence variants probably arose as a sequencing artifact.

As for this clone: Its target is unknown.

The PCR was carried out with 60 Vbeta primers and 13 Jbeta primers. Profiled with immunoSEQ multiplex PCR; TCRdb holds only in-frame clones, not every one. The sample yields 75,000 to 100,000 clones, about 74% seen once. V shed 0 bases, J shed 7 bases, and the junction held 8 bases outside the gene matches. The CDR3 has 16 amino acids. Looked up from germline, CDR1 is SNHLY and CDR2 is FYNNEI. This TCR derives from a male donor in good health and CMV-seronegative. The chain recombines TRBV2 with TRBJ1-5, with 8 positions matching TRBD1. Input material: PBMCs. The DNA for the CDR3 is TGTGCCAGCAGTGAAGCTGGCAGGGGGCGCGGGCAGCCCCAGCATTTT. Translating gives CASSEAGRGRGQPQHF.